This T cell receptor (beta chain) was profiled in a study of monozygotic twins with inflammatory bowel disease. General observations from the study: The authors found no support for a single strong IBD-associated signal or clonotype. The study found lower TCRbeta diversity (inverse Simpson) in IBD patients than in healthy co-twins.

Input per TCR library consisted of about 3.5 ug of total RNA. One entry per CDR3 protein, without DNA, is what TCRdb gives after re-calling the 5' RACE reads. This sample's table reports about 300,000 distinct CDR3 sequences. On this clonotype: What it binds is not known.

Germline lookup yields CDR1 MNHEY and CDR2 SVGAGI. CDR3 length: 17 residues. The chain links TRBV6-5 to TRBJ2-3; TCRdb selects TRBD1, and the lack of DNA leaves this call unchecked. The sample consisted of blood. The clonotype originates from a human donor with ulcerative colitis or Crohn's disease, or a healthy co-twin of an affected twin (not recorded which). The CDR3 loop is CASSYSDRTSYTDTQYF.